This T cell receptor beta chain was recovered during a study of Ad26.COV2.S vaccination and SARS-CoV-2 variants. Study as a whole: Enrolled in COV1001, the donor was in the Ad26.COV2.S trial arm, which received the vaccine.

General study results and limits: Non-spike TCR breadth was similar in vaccine and placebo recipients.

Germline assignment: CDR1 WSHSY and CDR2 SAAADI. With V trimmed by 3 bases and J by 2 bases, 5 bases remained unmatched. CDR3 size: 15 residues. As for treatment: about 20 received Ad26.COV2.S at low or high dose, single or two shots; several received placebo; per-sample allocation not given. The study sampled participants on day 63 after the first vaccine or placebo injection. Wuhan-strain SARS-CoV-2 spike was expressed by the Ad26 vector that made up the vaccine. Comment on this clone: Its antigen remains unidentified.

Sequencing was performed with immunoSEQ multiplex PCR; in TCRdb, only in-frame clones are kept and a portion is missing. This table has around 420,000 clones, approximately 88% appearing once. Sequenced material: peripheral blood, taken in a trial of Ad26.COV2.S vaccine versus placebo. V is TRBV10-2 and J is TRBJ1-2; 8 nucleotides agree with TRBD1. This receptor was taken from a person between 18 and 65 years old who received the Ad26.COV2.S COVID-19 vaccine or a placebo. CDR3 amino acids: CASSDTGGINYGYTF. CDR3 sequence (DNA): TGCGCCAGCAGTGACACAGGGGGGATCAACTATGGCTACACCTTC.